A selection of T cell receptor beta chains follows, all from one sample in a study of shared T cell receptors in the human thymus. Data came from immunoSEQ multiplex PCR; TCRdb stores just in-frame clones and leaves some out. The repertoire holds 630,000 or so clones, with around 87% as singletons. The same sample was also used in a study of human thymus T cells.

Sequencing was carried out using thymocytes. These receptors all come from a boy in the first two years of life with a congenital heart defect. The CDR3 runs from the conserved cysteine through the conserved F or W. The D gene is left open where the match is weak. Expanded clones get a size class; other rows say once, few or many, or leave the size out.

size	V	J	D	CDR3	DNA
-	TRBV6-5	TRBJ1-6	-	CASSATGYNSPLHF	TGTGCCAGCAGTGCAACAGGGTACAATTCACCCCTCCACTTT
-	TRBV30	TRBJ1-5	TRBD1	CAWSVQGGKYSNQPQHF	TGTGCCTGGAGTGTACAAGGGGGCAAATATAGCAATCAGCCCCAGCATTTT
-	TRBV11-2	TRBJ1-4	TRBD1	CASSLGGQGGIEKLFF	TGTGCCAGCAGCTTAGGTGGACAGGGAGGGATTGAAAAACTGTTTTTT
-	TRBV12-5	TRBJ2-1	-	CASGLVRDRQPLYNEQFF	TGTGCTAGTGGTTTGGTACGTGACAGGCAACCTCTATACAATGAGCAGTTCTTC
-	TRBV6-5	TRBJ1-1	-	CASSTPERSTEAFF	TGTGCCAGCAGCACTCCTGAGCGGAGCACTGAAGCTTTCTTT
-	TRBV7-9	TRBJ1-4	TRBD1	CASSLGQGGEKLFF	TGTGCCAGCAGCTTAGGACAGGGGGGAGAAAAACTGTTTTTT
-	TRBV29-1	TRBJ2-7	-	CSVVNRDEQYF	TGCAGCGTCGTAAACAGGGACGAGCAGTACTTC
-	TRBV2	TRBJ2-3	TRBD1	CASRNEPGQPTDTQYF	TGTGCCAGCAGGAATGAACCGGGACAGCCCACAGATACGCAGTATTTT
-	TRBV30	TRBJ1-2	-	CAWDRTEVNYGYTF	TGTGCCTGGGATCGGACAGAGGTGAACTATGGCTACACCTTC
-	TRBV12-5	TRBJ2-5	-	CASGSPEGLQETQYF	TGTGCTAGTGGTTCACCGGAGGGTCTCCAAGAGACCCAGTACTTC
-	TRBV6-4	TRBJ1-1	-	CASRPSDAGDTEAFF	TGTGCCAGCAGGCCGTCCGACGCGGGGGACACTGAAGCTTTCTTT
-	TRBV5-4	TRBJ1-1	-	CASSLAGNTEAFF	TGTGCCAGCAGCTTGGCCGGGAACACTGAAGCTTTCTTT
-	TRBV6-4	TRBJ2-5	TRBD2	CASRITGTSGRSRRGETQYF	TGTGCCAGCAGGATTACCGGGACTAGCGGGAGGAGTAGGAGGGGAGAGACCCAGTACTTC
-	TRBV5-1	TRBJ1-3	-	CASSLTGSSSGNTIYF	TGCGCCAGCAGTTTGACAGGATCCAGCTCTGGAAACACCATATATTTT
-	TRBV9	TRBJ2-7	TRBD1	CASSVGAGGVEQYF	TGTGCCAGCAGCGTAGGTGCAGGGGGAGTCGAGCAGTACTTC
-	TRBV30	TRBJ2-7	TRBD1	CAWKDRMSSYEQYF	TGTGCCTGGAAGGACAGGATGAGCTCCTACGAGCAGTACTTC
-	TRBV18	TRBJ2-3	TRBD2	CASSPAISGGGGDTQYF	TGTGCCAGCTCACCCGCAATTAGCGGGGGGGGAGGAGATACGCAGTATTTT
-	TRBV29-1	TRBJ1-1	TRBD1	CSADRPNTEAFF	TGCAGCGCGGACAGGCCGAACACTGAAGCTTTCTTT
few	TRBV6-1	TRBJ2-3	TRBD1	CATNRGGTDTQYF	TGTGCCACGAACAGGGGAGGCACAGATACGCAGTATTTT
-	TRBV5-1	TRBJ2-3	-	CASSCRGTDTQYF	TGCGCCAGCAGCTGCAGGGGCACAGATACGCAGTATTTT
-	TRBV7-9	TRBJ1-1	TRBD1	CASSWQGDTEAFF	TGTGCCAGCAGCTGGCAGGGGGACACTGAAGCTTTCTTT
-	TRBV10-3	TRBJ1-1	-	CAISESTGWVAAAFF	TGTGCCATCAGTGAGTCGACCGGATGGGTGGCGGCGGCTTTCTTT
-	TRBV7-8	TRBJ2-7	-	CASSLAPPPPNYAYEQYF	TGTGCCAGCAGCTTAGCGCCCCCACCCCCCAACTATGCTTACGAGCAGTACTTC
-	TRBV15	TRBJ2-7	-	CATSRGGQSYEQYF	TGTGCCACCAGCAGAGGTGGACAGTCCTACGAGCAGTACTTC
-	TRBV25-1	TRBJ2-7	TRBD2	CASSVLAGESYEQYF	TGTGCCAGCAGTGTCCTAGCGGGGGAGTCCTACGAGCAGTACTTC
once	TRBV29-1	TRBJ1-3	-	CSVRQALISGNTIYF	TGCAGCGTCAGACAGGCTTTAATCTCTGGAAACACCATATATTTT
once	TRBV5-1	TRBJ1-2	-	CASSLEGRIYGYTF	TGCGCCAGCAGCTTGGAAGGGAGGATCTATGGCTACACCTTC
-	TRBV6-4	TRBJ2-1	-	CASSDRTALSSYNEQFF	TGTGCCAGCAGTGACAGGACAGCCCTAAGCTCCTACAATGAGCAGTTCTTC
-	TRBV27	TRBJ2-7	TRBD1	CASSLMEDRGLEEQYF	TGTGCCAGCAGTTTAATGGAAGACAGGGGATTAGAAGAGCAGTACTTC